The 8 T cell receptor beta chains below come from one sample, sequenced in a study of blood T cell repertoires in COVID-19. TCRdb keeps only in-frame clones here, not all; method: immunoSEQ multiplex PCR. The sample comprises 95,000 to 120,000 clones, 85% to 90% of which are singletons, and about 5.5% rests with the top ten. What was sequenced was peripheral blood. The origin of the receptors is a woman aged 60 to 75 with COVID-19, enrolled during active disease.

The chain employs TRBV12-3 or TRBV12-4 and TRBJ1-1, with D possibly TRBD1 on 5 matching bases. CDR3 length equals 13 residues. V lost 7 bases and J lost 4, with 13 bases in between. The CDR3 DNA sequence: TGTGCCAGCATCCTCAGGGCGACCACTGAAGCTTTCTTT. Encoded protein: CASILRATTEAFF.

The CDR3 sequence: CASRSGSYGYTF. DNA for the CDR3: TGTGCCAGTAGATCCGGGTCCTATGGCTACACCTTC. The V and J genes are TRBV19 and TRBJ1-2; D remains ambiguous. The V gene lost 6 bases and the J gene lost 4 bases, with 9 bases spanning the gap. Germline V gene data show CDR1 as LNHDA and CDR2 as SQIVND (reference sequence). CDR3 length: 12 amino acids.

This chain links TRBV6-5 with TRBJ2-7, with 8 positions matching TRBD1. The CDR3 loop spans 13 amino acids. Germline V gene data show CDR1 as MNHEY and CDR2 as SVGAGI. J lost 4 bases, V lost 6 bases, and 5 bases had no gene match. CDR3 nucleotide sequence: TGTGCCAGCAGCCGACAGGGGACATACGAGCAGTACTTC. Translating it yields CASSRQGTYEQYF.

The rearrangement joins TRBV2 to TRBJ2-2, with 10 bases lining up with TRBD1. CDR3 length: 16 residues. Per germline, CDR1 SNHLY and CDR2 FYNNEI. V lost 8 bases to trimming and J lost 1 base; unmatched junction nucleotides: 7. The CDR3 is CASERDRGGNTGELFF. The DNA of the CDR3 is TGTGCCAGCGAGCGGGACAGGGGAGGGAACACCGGGGAGCTGTTTTTT.

V usage is TRBV5-5 and J usage is TRBJ2-2, with 10 bases matching TRBD2. Germline CDR1 SGHKS, CDR2 YYEKEE (reference sequence). The V segment lost 4 bases and the J segment 2 bases; nucleotides outside the gene matches: 5. CDR3 size: 16 residues. CDR3 nucleotide sequence: TGTGCCAGCAGCAATAGACTAGCGGGCAACACCGGGGAGCTGTTTTTT. As protein: CASSNRLAGNTGELFF.

The chain recombines TRBV3-1 (or the pseudogene TRBV3-2) with TRBJ1-1, with 11 bases fitting TRBD1. V shed 1 base, J shed 5 bases, and the junction held 6 bases outside the gene matches. The CDR3 is 16 residues long. Germline V lookup: CDR1 LGHDT, CDR2 YNNKEL (reference sequence). CDR3 sequence: CASSQGLGQGATEAFF. In nucleotides, the CDR3 is TGTGCCAGCAGCCAAGGGCTCGGACAGGGGGCTACTGAAGCTTTCTTT.

V gene TRBV3-1 (or the pseudogene TRBV3-2) combines with J gene TRBJ2-5; TRBD2 matches at 14 bases. From germline, CDR1 is LGHDT and CDR2 YNNKEL (reference sequence). CDR3 length: 20 amino acids. Losses at the gene ends were 0 bases for V and 4 bases for J; bases not matched to a gene: 13. The CDR3 loop is CASSQDWSTSGGALLETQYF. In DNA, the CDR3 is TGTGCCAGCAGCCAAGATTGGTCGACTAGCGGGGGGGCGTTGTTAGAGACCCAGTACTTC.

The sample holds one count of this clone. This chain uses TRBV3-1 (or the pseudogene TRBV3-2) with TRBJ2-2; D unclear. This CDR3 contains 12 residues. Trimming took off 3 bases at V and 7 bases at J, with 6 bases between the two ends. Germline V lookup: CDR1 LGHDT, CDR2 YNNKEL (reference sequence). DNA for the CDR3: TGTGCCAGCAGCCACACTCTCGGGGAGCTGTTTTTT. Encoded protein: CASSHTLGELFF.